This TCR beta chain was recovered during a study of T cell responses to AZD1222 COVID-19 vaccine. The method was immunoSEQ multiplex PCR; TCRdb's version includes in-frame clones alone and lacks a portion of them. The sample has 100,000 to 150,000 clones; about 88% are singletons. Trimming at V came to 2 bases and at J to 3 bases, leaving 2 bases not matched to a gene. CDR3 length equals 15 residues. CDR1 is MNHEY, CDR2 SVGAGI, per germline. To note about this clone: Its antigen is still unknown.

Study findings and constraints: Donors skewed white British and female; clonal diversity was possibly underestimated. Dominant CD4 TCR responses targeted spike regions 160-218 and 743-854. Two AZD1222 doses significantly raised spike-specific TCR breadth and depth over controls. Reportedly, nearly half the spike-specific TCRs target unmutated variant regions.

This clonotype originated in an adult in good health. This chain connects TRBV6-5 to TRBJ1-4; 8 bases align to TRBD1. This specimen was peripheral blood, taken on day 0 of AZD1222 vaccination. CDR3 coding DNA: TGTGCCAGCAGTTACGTGACAGGGGCTAATGAAAAACTGTTTTTT. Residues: CASSYVTGANEKLFF.